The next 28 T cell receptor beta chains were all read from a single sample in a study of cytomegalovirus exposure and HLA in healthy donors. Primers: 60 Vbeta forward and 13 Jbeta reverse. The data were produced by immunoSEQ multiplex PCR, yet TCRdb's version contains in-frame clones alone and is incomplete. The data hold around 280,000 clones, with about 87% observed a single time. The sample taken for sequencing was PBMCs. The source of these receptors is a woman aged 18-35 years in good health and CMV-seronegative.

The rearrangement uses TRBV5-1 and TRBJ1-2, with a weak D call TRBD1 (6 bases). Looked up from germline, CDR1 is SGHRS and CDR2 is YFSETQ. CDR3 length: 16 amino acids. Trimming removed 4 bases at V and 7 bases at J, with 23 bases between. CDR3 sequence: CASSPSLLTGMLGYTF. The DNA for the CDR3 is TGCGCCAGCAGCCCTTCACTTCTTACAGGGATGCTTGGCTACACCTTC.

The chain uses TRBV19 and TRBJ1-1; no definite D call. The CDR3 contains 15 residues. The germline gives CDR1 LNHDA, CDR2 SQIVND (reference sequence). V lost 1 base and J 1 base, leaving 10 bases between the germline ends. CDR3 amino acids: CASSIAGLKNTEAFF. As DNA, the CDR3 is TGTGCCAGTAGTATAGCTGGACTGAAGAACACTGAAGCTTTCTTT.

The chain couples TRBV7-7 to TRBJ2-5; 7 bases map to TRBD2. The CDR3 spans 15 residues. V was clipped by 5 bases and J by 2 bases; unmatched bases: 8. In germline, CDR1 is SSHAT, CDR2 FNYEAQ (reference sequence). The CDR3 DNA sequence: TGTGCCAGCAGCCTGGGACTATACTTACAAGAGACCCAGTACTTC. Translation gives CASSLGLYLQETQYF. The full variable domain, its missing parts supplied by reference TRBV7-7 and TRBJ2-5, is GAGVSQSPRYKVTKRGQDVTLRCDPISSHATLYWYQQALGQGPEFLTYFNYEAQPDKSGLPSDRFSAERPEGSISTLTIQRTEQRDSAMYRCASSLGLYLQETQYFGPGTRLLVL.

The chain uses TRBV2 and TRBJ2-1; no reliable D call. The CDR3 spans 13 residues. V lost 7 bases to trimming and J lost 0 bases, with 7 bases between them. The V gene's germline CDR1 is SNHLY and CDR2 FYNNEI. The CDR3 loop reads CASIESSYNEQFF. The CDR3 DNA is TGTGCCAGCATAGAATCCTCCTACAATGAGCAGTTCTTC.

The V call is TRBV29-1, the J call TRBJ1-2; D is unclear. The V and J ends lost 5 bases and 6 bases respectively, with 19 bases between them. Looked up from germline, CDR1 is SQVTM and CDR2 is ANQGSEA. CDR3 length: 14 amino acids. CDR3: CSVREWAEGNGYTF. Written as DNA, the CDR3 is TGCAGCGTTAGGGAGTGGGCCGAAGGAAATGGCTACACCTTC.

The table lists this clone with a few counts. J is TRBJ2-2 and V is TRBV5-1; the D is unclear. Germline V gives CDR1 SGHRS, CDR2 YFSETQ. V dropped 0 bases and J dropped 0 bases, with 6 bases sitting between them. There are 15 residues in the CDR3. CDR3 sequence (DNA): TGCGCCAGCAGCTTGGCAGTTGCGAACACCGGGGAGCTGTTTTTT. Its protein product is CASSLAVANTGELFF. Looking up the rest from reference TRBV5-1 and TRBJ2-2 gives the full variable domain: KAGVTQTPRYLIKTRGQQVTLSCSPISGHRSVSWYQQTPGQGLQFLFEYFSETQRNKGNFPGRFSGRQFSNSRSEMNVSTLELGDSALYLCASSLAVANTGELFFGEGSRLTVL.

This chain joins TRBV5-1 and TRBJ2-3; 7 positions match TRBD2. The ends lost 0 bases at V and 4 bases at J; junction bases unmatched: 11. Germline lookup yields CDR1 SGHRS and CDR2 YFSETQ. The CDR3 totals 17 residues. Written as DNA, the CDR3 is TGCGCCAGCAGCTTGGTGCCTCCGGGACTAACTTCAGATACGCAGTATTTT. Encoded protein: CASSLVPPGLTSDTQYF.

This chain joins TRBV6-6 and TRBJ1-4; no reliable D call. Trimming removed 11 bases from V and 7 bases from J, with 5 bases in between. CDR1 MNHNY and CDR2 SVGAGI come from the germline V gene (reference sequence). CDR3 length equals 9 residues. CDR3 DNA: TGTGCCGCGCTTGAAAAACTGTTTTTT. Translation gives CAALEKLFF.

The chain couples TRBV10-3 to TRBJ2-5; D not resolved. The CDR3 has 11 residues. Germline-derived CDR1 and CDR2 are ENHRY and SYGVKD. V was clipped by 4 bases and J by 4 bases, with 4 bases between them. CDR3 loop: CAISAGETQYF. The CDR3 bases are TGTGCCATCAGTGCCGGAGAGACCCAGTACTTC.

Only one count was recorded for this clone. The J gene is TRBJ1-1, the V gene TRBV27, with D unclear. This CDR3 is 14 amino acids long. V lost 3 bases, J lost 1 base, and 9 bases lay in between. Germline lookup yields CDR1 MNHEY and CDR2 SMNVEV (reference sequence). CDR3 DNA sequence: TGTGCCAGCAGTTTTGGAGGGCCGAACACTGAAGCTTTCTTT. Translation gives CASSFGGPNTEAFF.

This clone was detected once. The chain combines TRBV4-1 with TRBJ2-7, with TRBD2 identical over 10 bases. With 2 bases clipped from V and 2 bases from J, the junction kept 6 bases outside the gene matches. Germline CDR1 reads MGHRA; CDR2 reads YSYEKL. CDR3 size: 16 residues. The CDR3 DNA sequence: TGCGCCAGCAGCCAACTTCCCGGACTAGCGGCCTACGAGCAGTACTTC. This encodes CASSQLPGLAAYEQYF.

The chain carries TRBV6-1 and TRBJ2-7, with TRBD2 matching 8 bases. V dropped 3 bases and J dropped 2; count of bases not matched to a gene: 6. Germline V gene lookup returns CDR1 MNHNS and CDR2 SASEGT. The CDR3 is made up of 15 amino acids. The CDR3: CASSDWGGGPYEQYF. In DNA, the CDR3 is TGTGCCAGCAGTGACTGGGGCGGGGGGCCCTACGAGCAGTACTTC.

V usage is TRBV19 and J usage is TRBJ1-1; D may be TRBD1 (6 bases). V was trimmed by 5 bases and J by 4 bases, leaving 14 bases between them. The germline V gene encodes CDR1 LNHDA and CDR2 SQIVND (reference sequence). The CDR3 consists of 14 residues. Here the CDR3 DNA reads TGTGCCAGTAGTCCCGGGACATCGTCCACTGAAGCTTTCTTT. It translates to CASSPGTSSTEAFF.

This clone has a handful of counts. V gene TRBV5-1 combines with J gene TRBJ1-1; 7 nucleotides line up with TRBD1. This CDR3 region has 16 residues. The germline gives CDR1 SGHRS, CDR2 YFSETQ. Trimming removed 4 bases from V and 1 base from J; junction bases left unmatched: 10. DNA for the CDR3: TGCGCCAGCAGCACGGCAGGGGGTGGGAAGAACACTGAAGCTTTCTTT. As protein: CASSTAGGGKNTEAFF.

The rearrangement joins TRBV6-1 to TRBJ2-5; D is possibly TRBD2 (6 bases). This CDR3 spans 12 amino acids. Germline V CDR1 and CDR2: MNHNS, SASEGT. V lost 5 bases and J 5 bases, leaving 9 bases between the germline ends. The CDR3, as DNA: TGTGCCAGCAGTTCGGAGGGGGAGACCCAGTACTTC. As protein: CASSSEGETQYF.

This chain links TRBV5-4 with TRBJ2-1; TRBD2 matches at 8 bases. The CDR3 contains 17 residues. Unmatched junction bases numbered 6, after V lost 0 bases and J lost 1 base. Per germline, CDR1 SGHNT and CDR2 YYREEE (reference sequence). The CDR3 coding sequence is TGTGCCAGCAGCTTGGCCGGGGGGACTAGGTCCTACAATGAGCAGTTCTTC. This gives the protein CASSLAGGTRSYNEQFF. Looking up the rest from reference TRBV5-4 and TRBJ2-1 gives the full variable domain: ETGVTQSPTHLIKTRGQQVTLRCSSQSGHNTVSWYQQALGQGPQFIFQYYREEENGRGNFPPRFSGLQFPNYSSELNVNALELDDSALYLCASSLAGGTRSYNEQFFGPGTRLTVL.

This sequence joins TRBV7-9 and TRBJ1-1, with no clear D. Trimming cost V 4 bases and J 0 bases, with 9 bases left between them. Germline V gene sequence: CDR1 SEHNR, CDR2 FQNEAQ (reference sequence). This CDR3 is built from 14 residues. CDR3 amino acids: CASSSRVLNTEAFF. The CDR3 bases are TGTGCCAGCAGCTCGAGGGTTTTGAACACTGAAGCTTTCTTT.

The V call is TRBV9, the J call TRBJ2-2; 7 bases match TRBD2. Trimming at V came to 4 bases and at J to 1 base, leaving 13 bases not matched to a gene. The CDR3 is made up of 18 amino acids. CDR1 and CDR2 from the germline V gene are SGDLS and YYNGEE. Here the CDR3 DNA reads TGTGCCAGCAGCTTCCGCCTAGTGGTAGCGGGGAACACCGGGGAGCTGTTTTTT. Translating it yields CASSFRLVVAGNTGELFF.

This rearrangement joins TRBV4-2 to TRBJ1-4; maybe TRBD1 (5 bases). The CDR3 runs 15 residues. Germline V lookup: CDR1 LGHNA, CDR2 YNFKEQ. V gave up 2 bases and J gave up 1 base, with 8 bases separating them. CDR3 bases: TGTGCCAGCAGCCAAATAACAGGAACTAATGAAAAACTGTTTTTT. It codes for CASSQITGTNEKLFF.

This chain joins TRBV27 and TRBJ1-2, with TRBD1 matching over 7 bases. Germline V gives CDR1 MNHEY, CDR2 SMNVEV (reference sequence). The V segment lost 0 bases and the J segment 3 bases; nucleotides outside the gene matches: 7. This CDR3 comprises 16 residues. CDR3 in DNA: TGTGCCAGCAGTTTATCGGCACACAGGGGAGACTATGGCTACACCTTC. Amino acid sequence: CASSLSAHRGDYGYTF.

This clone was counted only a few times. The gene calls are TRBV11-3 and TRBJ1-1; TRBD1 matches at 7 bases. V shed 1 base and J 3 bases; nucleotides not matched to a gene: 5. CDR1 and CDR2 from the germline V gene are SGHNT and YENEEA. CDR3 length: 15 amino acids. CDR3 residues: CASSLGGTADTEAFF. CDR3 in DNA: TGTGCCAGCAGCTTAGGCGGGACAGCAGACACTGAAGCTTTCTTT.

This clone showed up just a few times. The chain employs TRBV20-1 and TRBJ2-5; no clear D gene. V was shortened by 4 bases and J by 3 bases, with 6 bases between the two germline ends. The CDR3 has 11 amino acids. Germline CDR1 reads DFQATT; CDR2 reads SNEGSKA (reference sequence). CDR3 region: CSAISEETQYF. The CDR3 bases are TGCAGTGCTATTTCAGAAGAGACCCAGTACTTC.

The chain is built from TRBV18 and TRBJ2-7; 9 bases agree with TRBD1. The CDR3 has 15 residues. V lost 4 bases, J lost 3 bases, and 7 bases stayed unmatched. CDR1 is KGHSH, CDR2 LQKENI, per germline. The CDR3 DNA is TGTGCCAGCTCACGGGGGACAGGGCCTGACTACGAGCAGTACTTC. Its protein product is CASSRGTGPDYEQYF.

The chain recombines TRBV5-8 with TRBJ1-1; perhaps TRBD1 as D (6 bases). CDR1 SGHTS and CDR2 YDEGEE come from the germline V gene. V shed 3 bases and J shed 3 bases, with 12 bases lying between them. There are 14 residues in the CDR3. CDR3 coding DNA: TGTGCCAGCAGCTACAGGGTTCCATACACTGAAGCTTTCTTT. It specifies CASSYRVPYTEAFF.

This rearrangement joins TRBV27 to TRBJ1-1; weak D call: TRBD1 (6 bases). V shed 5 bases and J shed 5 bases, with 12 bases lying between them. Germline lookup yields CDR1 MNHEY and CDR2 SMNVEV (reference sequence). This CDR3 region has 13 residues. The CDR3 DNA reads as TGTGCCAGCAGTCCGAAGGGGGGGACTGAAGCTTTCTTT. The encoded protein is CASSPKGGTEAFF.

Here the CDR3 DNA reads TGTGCCATCAGTGATCGGGGGACGGATACGCAGTATTTT. This codes for CAISDRGTDTQYF. The rearrangement links TRBV10-3 to TRBJ2-3; D may be TRBD2 (6 bases). Germline V gene sequence: CDR1 ENHRY, CDR2 SYGVKD. Trimming cost V 3 bases and J 6 bases, with 10 bases left between them. This CDR3 spans 13 amino acids.

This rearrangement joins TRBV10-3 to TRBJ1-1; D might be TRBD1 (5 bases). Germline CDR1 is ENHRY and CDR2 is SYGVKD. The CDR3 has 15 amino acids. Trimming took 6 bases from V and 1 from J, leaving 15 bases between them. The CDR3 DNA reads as TGTGCCATCAGCCAGGCGGGGGGGACGAACACTGAAGCTTTCTTT. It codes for CAISQAGGTNTEAFF.

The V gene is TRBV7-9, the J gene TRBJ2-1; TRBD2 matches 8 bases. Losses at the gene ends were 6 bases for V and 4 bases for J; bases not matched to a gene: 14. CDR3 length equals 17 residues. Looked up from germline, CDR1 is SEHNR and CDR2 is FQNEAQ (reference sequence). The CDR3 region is CASSNTLGLVSYNEQFF. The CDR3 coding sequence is TGTGCCAGCAGTAATACTTTGGGACTAGTGTCATACAATGAGCAGTTCTTC.